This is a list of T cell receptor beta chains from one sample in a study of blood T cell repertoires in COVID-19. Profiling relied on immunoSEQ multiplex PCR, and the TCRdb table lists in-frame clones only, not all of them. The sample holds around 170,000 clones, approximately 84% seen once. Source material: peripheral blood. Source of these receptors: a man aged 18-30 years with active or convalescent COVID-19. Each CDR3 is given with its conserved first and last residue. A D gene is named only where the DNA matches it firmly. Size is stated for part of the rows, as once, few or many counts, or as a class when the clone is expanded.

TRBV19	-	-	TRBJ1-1	CASSASTGVNTEAFF	TGTGCCAGTAGTGCCTCTACAGGTGTGAACACTGAAGCTTTCTTT
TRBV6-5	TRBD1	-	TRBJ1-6	CASTQTTGGNSPLHF	TGTGCCAGCACCCAGACGACAGGGGGGAATTCACCCCTCCACTTT
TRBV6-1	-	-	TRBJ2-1	CASSERNEQFF	TGTGCCAGCAGTGAACGCAATGAGCAGTTCTTC
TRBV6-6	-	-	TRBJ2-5	CASSYPGEETQYF	TGTGCCAGCAGTTACCCAGGGGAAGAGACCCAGTACTTC
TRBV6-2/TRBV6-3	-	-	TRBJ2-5	CASSPTDRLFSETQYF	TGTGCCAGCAGTCCGACCGACAGGCTGTTCTCGGAGACCCAGTACTTC
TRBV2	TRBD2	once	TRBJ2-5	CASSRAGGRGETQYF	TGTGCCAGCAGCCGAGCGGGGGGGCGGGGCGAGACCCAGTACTTC
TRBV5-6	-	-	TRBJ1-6	CASSFRDTHNSPLHF	TGTGCCAGCAGCTTCCGGGACACCCATAATTCACCCCTCCACTTT
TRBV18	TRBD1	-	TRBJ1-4	CASSPRTGSRTNEKLFF	TGTGCCAGCTCCCCCCGGACAGGGTCGAGAACTAATGAAAAACTGTTTTTT
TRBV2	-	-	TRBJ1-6	CASRRDSEGSPLHF	TGTGCCAGCAGGCGGGACTCCGAGGGTTCACCCCTCCACTTT
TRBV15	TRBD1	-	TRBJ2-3	CATSRDLRTGETDTQYF	TGTGCCACCAGCAGAGATCTCAGGACAGGGGAGACAGATACGCAGTATTTT
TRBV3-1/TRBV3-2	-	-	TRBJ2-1	CASSHKRPAGAVYNEQFF	TGTGCCAGCAGCCACAAGCGGCCGGCAGGGGCGGTTTACAATGAGCAGTTCTTC
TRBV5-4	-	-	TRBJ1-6	CASSLGSGPNSPLHF	TGTGCCAGCAGCTTGGGTTCAGGTCCGAATTCACCCCTCCACTTT
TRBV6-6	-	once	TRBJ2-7	CASSTGVYEQYF	TGTGCCAGCAGCACCGGGGTCTACGAGCAGTACTTC
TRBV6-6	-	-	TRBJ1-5	CASGEFGNQPQHF	TGTGCCTCCGGGGAATTTGGAAATCAGCCCCAGCATTTT
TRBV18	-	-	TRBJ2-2	CASSPDTGELFF	TGTGCCAGCTCACCCGACACCGGGGAGCTGTTTTTT
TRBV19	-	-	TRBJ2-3	CASCSGTLPLQYF	TGTGCCAGTTGCTCAGGGACACTACCTTTGCAGTATTTT
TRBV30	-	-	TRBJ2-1	CAWSKDSDLLYNEQFF	TGTGCCTGGAGTAAAGACAGCGACCTGCTCTACAATGAGCAGTTCTTC
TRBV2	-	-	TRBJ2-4	CASSVGALAKNIQYF	TGTGCCAGCAGTGTGGGAGCTCTAGCCAAAAACATTCAGTACTTC
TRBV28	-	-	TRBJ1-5	CASSLGTSYRAQHF	TGTGCCAGCAGTTTAGGGACATCCTACCGGGCCCAGCATTTT
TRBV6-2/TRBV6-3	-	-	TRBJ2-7	CASSYSETNGQYF	TGTGCCAGCAGTTACTCCGAAACTAATGGGCAGTACTTC
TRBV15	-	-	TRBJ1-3	CATSRVLGDGNTIYF	TGTGCCACCAGCAGAGTCCTAGGGGATGGAAACACCATATATTTT
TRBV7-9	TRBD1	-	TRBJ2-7	CASSLWGTGNEQYF	TGTGCCAGCAGCTTATGGGGGACAGGGAACGAGCAGTACTTC
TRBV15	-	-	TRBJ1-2	CATSRDRMVNSARRIYGYTF	TGTGCCACCAGCAGAGATAGAATGGTGAACAGTGCCCGCCGTATCTATGGCTACACCTTC
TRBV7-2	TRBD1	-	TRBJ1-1	CASSVAQTGVTEAFF	TGTGCCAGCAGCGTAGCCCAGACAGGGGTTACTGAAGCTTTCTTT
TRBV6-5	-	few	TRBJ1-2	CASSPNPTGNYGYTF	TGTGCCAGCAGCCCAAATCCCACAGGGAACTATGGCTACACCTTC
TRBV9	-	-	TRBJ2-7	CASSVGGDSYEQYF	TGTGCCAGCAGCGTAGGGGGCGACTCCTACGAGCAGTACTTC
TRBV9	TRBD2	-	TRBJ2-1	CASSPRIALAGGSRNEQFF	TGTGCCAGCAGCCCTAGAATAGCTCTAGCGGGAGGGAGCCGGAATGAGCAGTTCTTC
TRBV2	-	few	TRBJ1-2	CASGRGSGYTF	TGTGCCAGCGGTAGGGGTTCTGGCTACACCTTC
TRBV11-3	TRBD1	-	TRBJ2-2	CASSRQGGNTGELFF	TGTGCCAGCAGCAGACAGGGGGGGAACACCGGGGAGCTGTTTTTT
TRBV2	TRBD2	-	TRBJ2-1	CASLLAGGSNEQFF	TGTGCCAGTCTTTTAGCGGGGGGGAGCAATGAGCAGTTCTTC
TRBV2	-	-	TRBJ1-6	CASSEWTALPLHF	TGTGCCAGCAGTGAGTGGACAGCGTTACCCCTCCACTTT